The sequence of this T cell receptor (beta chain) was determined in a study of cytomegalovirus exposure and HLA in healthy donors. Findings of the study overall: CMV serostatus was the only immune exposure information that was available.

The PCR used 60 Vbeta and 13 Jbeta primers. Data came from immunoSEQ multiplex PCR; TCRdb stores just in-frame clones and leaves some out. The table has fewer than 150,000 clones, roughly three quarters seen once; the top ten hold approximately 4%. CDR3 length: 12 residues. V was shortened by 9 bases and J by 5 bases, with 10 bases between the two germline ends. Germline V gene data show CDR1 as SNHLY and CDR2 as FYNNEI. A note on this clone: What it binds is unknown.

The sequence was collected from a man aged 18 to 30 in good health and CMV-seronegative. The chain has TRBV2 and TRBJ1-4; no clear D. The sequenced sample was PBMCs. The CDR3 spells CARGSGNEKLFF. For the CDR3, the DNA is TGTGCCAGGGGGTCGGGGAATGAAAAACTGTTTTTT. The variable domain in full, completed from reference TRBV2 and TRBJ1-4, reads EPEVTQTPSHQVTQMGQEVILRCVPISNHLYFYWYRQILGQKVEFLVSFYNNEISEKSEIFDDQFSVERPDGSNFTLKIRSTKLEDSAMYFCARGSGNEKLFFGSGTQLSVL.